This T cell receptor beta chain was found in a study of OX40 agonist ivuxolimab in advanced cancers. The method was immunoSEQ multiplex PCR; TCRdb's version includes in-frame clones alone and lacks a portion of them. Of about 72,000 clones in the sample, about 84% were seen once. The CDR3 has 15 amino acids. Germline V gene lookup returns CDR1 SGHVS and CDR2 FQNEAQ. V trimming: 1 base; J trimming: 1 base; junction bases outside the gene matches: 1. Source: CD4+ or CD8+ T cells sorted from blood, taken in a trial of the OX40 agonist ivuxolimab. The clonotype comes from an adult with an advanced solid tumor such as melanoma, head and neck, liver or kidney cancer. J is TRBJ2-1 and V is TRBV7-8; 7 nucleotides match TRBD1. CDR3 coding DNA: TGTGCCAGCAGCTTAGGGACAGGTTCCTACAATGAGCAGTTCTTC. Its protein product is CASSLGTGSYNEQFF.